This TCR beta chain derives from a study of OX40 agonist ivuxolimab in advanced cancers. Study-level findings and limits: Certain nonresponders additionally had low normalized T-cell clonal expansion. Antigens targeted by the expanded peripheral T cells were not determined.

Profiling relied on immunoSEQ multiplex PCR, and the TCRdb table lists in-frame clones only, not all of them. The sample holds 69,000 or so clones, 80% to 90% seen once. Points on this clone: Its cognate antigen is unknown.

The germline V and J ends were trimmed by 2 bases and 6 bases, with 9 bases remaining between them. Germline loops: CDR1 SGHNT, CDR2 YYREEE (reference sequence). This CDR3 region has 14 residues. With autoimmune disease history or systemic immunosuppression, patients were excluded. The chain uses TRBV5-4 and TRBJ1-6, with a weak D call TRBD1 (6 bases). Specimen: CD4+ or CD8+ T cells sorted from blood, collected in a trial of the OX40 agonist ivuxolimab. This clonotype originated in an adult with an advanced solid tumor such as melanoma, head and neck, liver or kidney cancer. The CDR3 reads CASSFEQGNSPLHF. CDR3 DNA sequence: TGTGCCAGCAGCTTCGAACAGGGTAATTCACCCCTCCACTTT.